These 24 T cell receptor beta chains were all obtained from the same sample, sequenced in a study of shared clonotypes between healthy human individuals. Sequencing was performed with immunoSEQ multiplex PCR; in TCRdb, only in-frame clones are kept and a portion is missing. The sample records 450,000 to 500,000 clones, 81% being singletons. The material sequenced was PBMCs. The receptors here all came from a woman in her thirties or forties in good health. Some clones in this sample may be carry-over from other donors' samples.

This chain uses TRBV28 with TRBJ2-1, with D uncertain. Germline V gene lookup returns CDR1 MDHEN and CDR2 SYDVKM. This CDR3 is 13 amino acids long. Trimming stripped 2 bases from V and 13 bases from J, with 15 bases between. The CDR3 reads CASSLGLPRLQFF. CDR3 nucleotides: TGTGCCAGCAGTTTAGGGCTCCCCCGTCTTCAGTTCTTC.

DNA of the CDR3: TGTGCCAGCAGTGAAGGGGGCTCCTACGAGCAGTACTTC. It translates to CASSEGGSYEQYF. V gene TRBV28 combines with J gene TRBJ2-7, with a possible D match to TRBD1 (6 bases). The CDR3 length is 13 residues. CDR1 is MDHEN and CDR2 is SYDVKM in the germline V gene. V lost 5 bases, J lost 0 bases, and 8 bases lay in between.

The genes are TRBV7-2 and TRBJ2-7; 9 positions agree with TRBD1. V was clipped by 2 bases and J by 0 bases; unmatched bases: 8. The CDR3 contains 17 residues. CDR1 and CDR2 from the germline V gene are SGHTA and FQGNSA. In nucleotides, the CDR3 is TGTGCCAGCAGCTTAAGGGGGGGACAGGGCAGCTCCTACGAGCAGTACTTC. Translation: CASSLRGGQGSSYEQYF.

The chain combines TRBV5-6 with TRBJ2-7; 12 bases are a match to TRBD2. J gave up 7 bases and V 2 bases, and 7 bases lay outside the gene matches. The CDR3 contains 15 residues. Looked up from germline, CDR1 is SGHDT and CDR2 is YYEEEE. Here the CDR3 DNA reads TGTGCCAGCAGCTTTCTAGCGGGAGGGCCGGATGAGCAGTACTTC. It codes for CASSFLAGGPDEQYF.

This clone was recorded a few times. A read error is likely here: a far larger clone is one base away. The gene calls are TRBV5-6 and TRBJ1-2; D gene unclear. The CDR3 loop spans 12 amino acids. CDR1 and CDR2 from the germline V gene are SGHDT and YYEEEE. V was trimmed by 0 bases and J by 9 bases, leaving 9 bases between them. The CDR3 spells CASSLGGQCYTF. The CDR3 nucleotides read TGTGCCAGCAGCTTGGGCGGTCAGTGCTACACCTTC.

The gene calls are TRBV6-1 and TRBJ1-4, with 9 bases that match TRBD1. Germline V gene lookup returns CDR1 MNHNS and CDR2 SASEGT. The ends lost 2 bases at V and 12 bases at J; junction bases unmatched: 10. This CDR3 is 15 amino acids long. The CDR3 DNA is TGTGCCAGCAGTGAATATGGGACAGGGCCGTGGGAACTGTTTTTT. Translated: CASSEYGTGPWELFF.

Regarding this clone: Within the sample, other DNA sequences also encode this same CDR3. The chain uses TRBV5-1 and TRBJ2-5; D is unclear. CDR1 SGHRS and CDR2 YFSETQ come from the germline V gene. Between the trimmed V and J ends, which lost 0 bases and 2 bases, there was a span of 5 bases. The CDR3 runs 13 residues. CDR3 protein: CASSLVPQETQYF. CDR3 bases: TGCGCCAGCAGCTTGGTACCACAAGAGACCCAGTACTTC.

A single count supports this clone. V gene TRBV9 combines with J gene TRBJ2-1; D is tentatively TRBD1 or TRBD2 (5 bases each). CDR1 SGDLS and CDR2 YYNGEE come from the germline V gene. V shed 0 bases and J shed 6 bases, with 7 bases lying between them. The CDR3 is made up of 13 amino acids. CDR3 region: CASSVAGSNEQFF. The DNA for the CDR3 is TGTGCCAGCAGCGTAGCAGGGAGCAATGAGCAGTTCTTC.

As for this clone: This sequence is one base from a far larger clone and is likely a read error. The chain combines TRBV5-6 with TRBJ2-5, with 8 nucleotides matching TRBD2. The V gene's germline CDR1 is SGHDT and CDR2 YYEEEE. The CDR3 loop spans 13 amino acids. The CDR3 DNA sequence: TGTGCCAGCAGCAGGGGACTAGGAGAGACCCGGTACTTC. It encodes CASSRGLGETRYF. The variable domain in full, with the rest retrieved from reference TRBV5-6 and TRBJ2-5, is DAGVTQSPTHLIKTRGQQVTLRCSPKSGHDTVSWYQQALGQGPQFIFQYYEEEERQRGNFPDRFSGHQFPNYSSELNVNALLLGDSALYLCASSRGLGETRYFGPGTRLLVL.

This sequence joins TRBV4-2 and TRBJ2-7; the match to TRBD1 covers 7 bases. This CDR3 is built from 14 residues. The germline CDR1 and CDR2 sequences are LGHNA and YNFKEQ. After removal of 4 bases from V and 1 base from J, the junction contained 4 bases not matched to a gene. The CDR3 loop is CASSPQTGSYEQYF. The DNA for the CDR3 is TGTGCCAGCAGCCCTCAGACAGGGTCCTACGAGCAGTACTTC.

The chain joins TRBV7-3 to TRBJ2-1, with 8 bases that match TRBD2. CDR1 and CDR2 (germline): SGHTA, FQGTGA. There are 15 residues in the CDR3. V shed 2 bases, J shed 4 bases, and the junction held 4 bases outside the gene matches. CDR3 coding DNA: TGTGCCAGCAGCTTAGACGGGAGGGAATACAATGAGCAGTTCTTC. Protein sequence: CASSLDGREYNEQFF. Complete variable domain (other parts from reference TRBV7-3 and TRBJ2-1): GAGVSQTPSNKVTEKGKYVELRCDPISGHTALYWYRQSLGQGPEFLIYFQGTGAADDSGLPNDRFFAVRPEGSVSTLKIQRTERGDSAVYLCASSLDGREYNEQFFGPGTRLTVL.

A word on this clone: This sequence is one base from a far larger clone and is likely a read error. J is TRBJ1-1 and V is TRBV28; 7 bases align to TRBD1. J was trimmed by 1 base and V by 8 bases; bases with no gene match: 10. CDR3 length: 15 amino acids. Germline CDR1 MDHEN, CDR2 SYDVKM. The CDR3 here is CASGSPDRSNTEAFF. In nucleotides, the CDR3 is TGTGCCAGCGGTAGCCCGGACAGGTCGAACACTGAAGCTTTCTTT.

In regard to this clone: A far more abundant clone sits one base away, making this likely a read error. Other DNA sequences within the sample encode an identical CDR3. The chain joins TRBV6-6 to TRBJ1-3, with no clear D. The CDR3 has 15 residues. Deletions cut 4 bases from V and 0 bases from J, with 10 bases between. Germline V CDR1 and CDR2: MNHNY, SVGAGI (reference sequence). The CDR3 is CASSSLDGSGNTIYF. CDR3 bases: TGTGCCAGCAGTTCATTGGACGGCTCTGGAAACACCATATATTTT.

A few counts support this clone. V is TRBV4-2 and J is TRBJ2-7; D gene uncertain. This CDR3 is 15 amino acids long. Germline assignment: CDR1 LGHNA and CDR2 YNFKEQ. V lost 1 base and J lost 5, with 15 bases in between. The CDR3 sequence: CASSQARLSLDEQYF. In nucleotides, the CDR3 is TGTGCCAGCAGCCAAGCCCGACTGTCCCTCGACGAGCAGTACTTC.

Concerning this clone itself: Other DNA sequences within the sample encode an identical CDR3. The gene calls are TRBV28 and TRBJ1-5, with no clear D. Germline CDR1 MDHEN, CDR2 SYDVKM. V was cut by 3 bases and J by 4 bases, with 4 bases left in between. There are 12 residues in the CDR3. This chain's CDR3 is CASSFSNQPQHF. In nucleotides, the CDR3 is TGTGCCAGCAGTTTTTCAAATCAGCCCCAGCATTTT.

V usage is TRBV27 and J usage is TRBJ2-3, with D perhaps being TRBD1 or TRBD2 (5 bases each). In germline, CDR1 is MNHEY, CDR2 SMNVEV (reference sequence). CDR3 size: 15 residues. Trimming took 5 bases from V and 2 from J, leaving 14 bases between them. The CDR3 sequence is CASSHTLGTTDTQYF. CDR3 in DNA: TGTGCCAGCAGTCACACCTTGGGGACCACAGATACGCAGTATTTT.

V usage is TRBV7-2 and J usage is TRBJ1-5; a possible D gene is TRBD1 (6 bases). This CDR3 comprises 16 residues. CDR1 and CDR2 from the germline V gene are SGHTA and FQGNSA. V was clipped by 4 bases and J by 0 bases, with 13 bases between them. The CDR3 DNA sequence: TGTGCCAGCAGCTCACAGGGAGGGGGTAGCAATCAGCCCCAGCATTTT. Protein product: CASSSQGGGSNQPQHF. The complete variable domain, with remaining parts taken from reference TRBV7-2 and TRBJ1-5, reads GAGVSQSPSNKVTEKGKDVELRCDPISGHTALYWYRQSLGQGLEFLIYFQGNSAPDKSGLPSDRFSAERTGGSVSTLTIQRTQQEDSAVYLCASSSQGGGSNQPQHFGDGTRLSIL.

The chain joins TRBV27 to TRBJ2-5; 15 nucleotides align to TRBD2. CDR1 and CDR2 (germline): MNHEY, SMNVEV (reference sequence). The V gene end was trimmed by 7 bases and the J gene end by 4 bases; junction bases not matched to a gene: 10. The CDR3 runs to 17 residues. CDR3: CASTLLGLAGGGETQYF. Here the CDR3 DNA reads TGTGCCAGCACCCTCCTAGGACTAGCGGGGGGGGGAGAGACCCAGTACTTC.

This clone was seen many times. The V call is TRBV21-1, the J call TRBJ2-1; the D call in the table, TRBD2, was not verified against the DNA. TRBV21-1 is flagged as a pseudogene. CDR3 length: 16 residues. The CDR3 DNA is TGTGCCAGCAGCCACCGGACTAGCGGGAGAGCCAATGAGCAGTTCTTC. It specifies CASSHRTSGRANEQFF.

V gene TRBV29-1 combines with J gene TRBJ2-3; D remains unclear. The V end was cut by 2 bases, the J end by 2 bases, with 14 bases between. CDR3 length: 15 residues. Germline V lookup: CDR1 SQVTM, CDR2 ANQGSEA. The CDR3 nucleotides are TGCAGCGTTGAACGGGCCCCGACAAACACAGATACGCAGTATTTT. Its translation: CSVERAPTNTDTQYF.

V usage is TRBV6-4 and J usage is TRBJ1-3, with 8 bases that match TRBD1. Germline V CDR1 and CDR2: MRHNA, SNTAGT. This CDR3 is built from 16 residues. V lost 6 bases to trimming and J lost 0 bases; unmatched junction nucleotides: 7. The CDR3 spells CASSEGQANSGNTIYF. The CDR3 bases are TGTGCCAGCAGCGAGGGACAGGCCAACTCTGGAAACACCATATATTTT.

This clone was detected only a few times. V gene TRBV30 combines with J gene TRBJ2-1; the D gene is possibly TRBD2 (5 bases). Germline-derived CDR1 and CDR2 are GTSNPN and SVGIG (reference sequence). Trimming left V 2 bases short and J 4 bases short, with 18 bases between. This CDR3 is built from 16 residues. The CDR3, as DNA: TGTGCCTGGAGTAGTAAAAGGGCGCCGGGATACAATGAGCAGTTCTTC. Amino acid sequence: CAWSSKRAPGYNEQFF.

The chain couples TRBV28 to TRBJ2-7; TRBD1 or TRBD2 may be the D gene (6 bases each). Germline CDR1 is MDHEN and CDR2 is SYDVKM. The V end lost 6 bases, the J end lost 0 bases, and 18 bases lay between the germline ends. The CDR3 has 16 residues. The CDR3 nucleotides are TGTGCCAGCAGCTTGGCTGGGGGGCTACCCTCCTACGAGCAGTACTTC. Translating gives CASSLAGGLPSYEQYF.

The J gene is TRBJ1-5, the V gene TRBV25-1; possibly TRBD1 for D (6 bases). Germline CDR1 and CDR2: MGHDK and SYGVNS. The CDR3 is 14 residues long. Trimming removed 3 bases at V and 9 bases at J, with 15 bases between. CDR3 loop: CASSDSTGMVPQHF. The CDR3 nucleotides are TGTGCCAGCAGTGACTCAACAGGGATGGTGCCCCAGCATTTT.